These 20 T cell receptor beta chains were all obtained from the same sample, sequenced in a study of blood T cell repertoires in COVID-19. The table came from immunoSEQ multiplex PCR; TCRdb's copy has only in-frame clones and leaves some out. This table has roughly 190,000 clones, 85% to 90% appearing once. The sequenced sample consisted of peripheral blood. These receptors were obtained from a woman older than 75 in a cohort sampled during active or convalescent COVID-19.

V gene TRBV4-1 combines with J gene TRBJ1-1; no reliable D call. Trimming cost V 1 base and J 1 base, with 10 bases left between them. Germline V gene lookup returns CDR1 MGHRA and CDR2 YSYEKL. The CDR3 sequence is 15 residues long. The CDR3 sequence: CASSQVQEANTEAFF. The CDR3 nucleotides are TGCGCCAGCAGCCAAGTTCAAGAAGCGAACACTGAAGCTTTCTTT.

In regard to this clone: At one end, the junction sequence differs from germline, possibly due to a read error. The CDR3 DNA sequence: TGTGCCTGGAGTGATGCGACACGTCGGATCTTT. It specifies CAWSDATRRIF. The chain combines TRBV30 with TRBJ1-1; no reliable D call. The CDR3 sequence is 11 residues long. Germline CDR1 and CDR2: GTSNPN and SVGIG (reference sequence).

The rearrangement uses TRBV30 and TRBJ2-3; 8 nucleotides line up with TRBD2. Per the germline V gene, CDR1 is GTSNPN and CDR2 is SVGIG (reference sequence). The CDR3 length is 14 residues. With 3 bases clipped from V and 0 bases from J, the junction kept 2 bases outside the gene matches. The CDR3 DNA is TGTGCCTGGAGGGGACTAGTCAGCACAGATACGCAGTATTTT. It translates to CAWRGLVSTDTQYF.

The genes are TRBV10-3 and TRBJ2-1; TRBD2 agrees at 9 bases. This CDR3 spans 22 amino acids. V shed 4 bases, J shed 4 bases, and the junction held 26 bases outside the gene matches. CDR1 is ENHRY and CDR2 is SYGVKD in the germline V gene. The chain's CDR3 is CAISGIQGNFGGRAPRYNEQFF. The CDR3 DNA reads TGTGCCATCAGTGGAATTCAGGGAAACTTCGGCGGGAGGGCACCAAGATACAATGAGCAGTTCTTC.

This chain uses TRBV20-1 with TRBJ1-5; 7 positions agree with TRBD1. Unmatched junction bases numbered 5, after V lost 4 bases and J lost 11 bases. Germline CDR1 reads DFQATT; CDR2 reads SNEGSKA (reference sequence). The CDR3 extends over 11 amino acids. CDR3 sequence (DNA): TGCAGTGCTAAGGGGGCGAGGTCCCAGCATTTT. Its translation: CSAKGARSQHF.

This clone has just a few counts. The rearrangement links TRBV19 to TRBJ1-1; D is ambiguous. The CDR3 is 16 residues long. The V gene's germline CDR1 is LNHDA and CDR2 SQIVND (reference sequence). Deletions cut 4 bases from V and 4 bases from J, with 19 bases between. CDR3 sequence reads: CASSTGGGVYITEAFF. In DNA, the CDR3 is TGTGCCAGTAGTACGGGAGGTGGGGTCTATATCACTGAAGCTTTCTTT.

V usage is TRBV18 and J usage is TRBJ2-1; maybe TRBD2 (7 bases). CDR3 size: 14 residues. Per the germline V gene, CDR1 is KGHSH and CDR2 is LQKENI. The V and J ends lost 8 bases and 1 base respectively, with 12 bases between them. This CDR3 reads CASRGGGSYNEQFF. CDR3 nucleotides: TGTGCCAGCCGAGGGGGGGGGTCCTACAATGAGCAGTTCTTC.

A few counts support this clone. V usage is TRBV5-1 and J usage is TRBJ1-6; possibly TRBD1 for D (6 bases). Germline-derived CDR1 and CDR2 are SGHRS and YFSETQ. This CDR3 spans 14 amino acids. The V end was cut by 0 bases, the J end by 9 bases, with 10 bases between. The chain's CDR3 is CASSLAGRGSPLHF. DNA of the CDR3: TGCGCCAGCAGCTTGGCCGGCAGGGGTTCACCCCTCCACTTT.

There are a few counts of this clone. The gene calls are TRBV5-1 and TRBJ2-1; maybe TRBD2 (5 bases). V lost 6 bases to trimming and J lost 7 bases, with 17 bases between them. This CDR3 spans 14 amino acids. Germline V CDR1 and CDR2: SGHRS, YFSETQ. The CDR3 protein is CASTSWPSLNEQFF. CDR3 nucleotide sequence: TGCGCCAGCACCTCGTGGCCTAGCTTAAATGAGCAGTTCTTC.

This sequence joins TRBV6-5 and TRBJ1-2, with D possibly matching TRBD1 (6 bases). Trimming shortened V by 6 bases and J by 5 bases, and 16 bases separated the two germline ends. Germline CDR1 reads MNHEY; CDR2 reads SVGAGI. The CDR3 spans 14 residues. CDR3 residues: CASSRDTSGYGYTF. Here the CDR3 DNA reads TGTGCCAGCAGCAGGGACACGTCTGGGTATGGCTACACCTTC.

V gene TRBV7-2 combines with J gene TRBJ1-5, with unresolved D. Trimming removed 0 bases from V and 0 bases from J, with 12 bases in between. Germline CDR1 SGHTA, CDR2 FQGNSA. The CDR3 contains 17 residues. The CDR3 DNA reads as TGTGCCAGCAGCTTAGCCGGGGTTGGCTATAGCAATCAGCCCCAGCATTTT. Amino acid sequence: CASSLAGVGYSNQPQHF.

Of note for this clone: The identical CDR3 is also encoded by other nucleotide sequences in the sample. V is TRBV3-1 (or the pseudogene TRBV3-2) and J is TRBJ1-3; the match to TRBD1 covers 10 bases. The CDR3 is 14 amino acids. V dropped 3 bases and J dropped 4; count of bases not matched to a gene: 0. Per the germline V gene, CDR1 is LGHDT and CDR2 is YNNKEL (reference sequence). CDR3 loop: CASSQDRGGNTIYF. In DNA, the CDR3 is TGTGCCAGCAGCCAGGACAGGGGGGGAAACACCATATATTTT.

The V call is TRBV2, the J call TRBJ1-2, with D possibly matching TRBD1 (6 bases). This CDR3 comprises 16 residues. Germline values: CDR1 SNHLY, CDR2 FYNNEI. Between the trimmed V and J ends, which lost 1 base and 5 bases, there was a span of 17 bases. The CDR3 region is CASSEGVSGGEYGYTF. DNA for the CDR3: TGTGCCAGCAGTGAAGGGGTTTCGGGGGGCGAATATGGCTACACCTTC.

The V call is TRBV28, the J call TRBJ1-4, with D tentatively TRBD1 (6 bases). Germline CDR1 and CDR2: MDHEN and SYDVKM. The CDR3 consists of 15 residues. Trimming shortened V by 7 bases and J by 7 bases, and 19 bases separated the two germline ends. The CDR3 DNA reads as TGTGCCAGCATCGGGGGGGGCCTACTCGGTGAAAAACTGTTTTTT. This sequence encodes CASIGGGLLGEKLFF.

In DNA, the CDR3 is TGTGCCAGCAGCCGCAGGGGAAACTCCTACAATGAGCAGTTCTTC. It is translated as CASSRRGNSYNEQFF. The chain uses TRBV6-5 and TRBJ2-1; possible D gene TRBD1, 6 bases. Trimming took off 6 bases at V and 0 bases at J, with 12 bases between the two ends. The germline CDR1 and CDR2 sequences are MNHEY and SVGAGI. CDR3 size: 15 residues.

The chain couples TRBV28 to TRBJ1-3; D is unclear. The CDR3 contains 15 residues. V was trimmed by 10 bases and J by 4 bases, leaving 20 bases between them. Germline V gene sequence: CDR1 MDHEN, CDR2 SYDVKM. Written as DNA, the CDR3 is TGTGCCACCGGAAGTTCGGGGAGTGGAGGAAACACCATATATTTT. This translates into CATGSSGSGGNTIYF.

The chain recombines TRBV9 with TRBJ1-2, with D unclear. The CDR3 is made up of 15 amino acids. Trimming took 6 bases from V and 2 from J, leaving 17 bases between them. CDR1 and CDR2 (germline): SGDLS, YYNGEE. CDR3 in amino acids: CASTASGLPNYGYTF. CDR3 coding DNA: TGTGCCAGCACAGCCTCCGGGTTACCCAACTATGGCTACACCTTC.

V gene TRBV11-2 combines with J gene TRBJ2-7; 9 nucleotides match TRBD2. This CDR3 has 16 amino acids. CDR1 and CDR2 from the germline V gene are SGHAT and FQNNGV. V shed 2 bases and J 3 bases; nucleotides not matched to a gene: 8. CDR3 bases: TGTGCCAGCAGCTTAAAAACGAGACTAGCGGACTACGAGCAGTACTTC. Its translation: CASSLKTRLADYEQYF.

V gene TRBV6-2 or TRBV6-3 combines with J gene TRBJ1-1; D not resolved. This CDR3 region has 14 residues. Germline CDR1 is MNHEY and CDR2 is SVGEGT. V lost 6 bases and J 1 base, leaving 12 bases between the germline ends. The CDR3 DNA reads TGTGCCAGCAGCGCTACCCGGGAGAACACTGAAGCTTTCTTT. Translation: CASSATRENTEAFF.

The chain has TRBV5-5 and TRBJ1-3, with unresolved D. Germline CDR1 and CDR2: SGHKS and YYEKEE (reference sequence). There are 15 residues in the CDR3. V gave up 3 bases and J gave up 3 bases, with 13 bases separating them. The CDR3 bases are TGTGCCAGCAGCTGGGGAGCCACCGTTGGAAACACCATATATTTT. Translating it yields CASSWGATVGNTIYF. Full variable domain (outside the CDR3, taken from reference TRBV5-5 and TRBJ1-3): DAGVTQSPTHLIKTRGQQVTLRCSPISGHKSVSWYQQVLGQGPQFIFQYYEKEERGRGNFPDRFSARQFPNYSSELNVNALLLGDSALYLCASSWGATVGNTIYFGEGSWLTVV.